The 28 T cell receptor beta chains in this list originate from one sample, sequenced in a study of T cell responses to AZD1222 COVID-19 vaccine. Produced via immunoSEQ multiplex PCR; TCRdb's table is partial and in-frame only. The sample gives more than 110,000 clones, around 92% of which show up once; 2.5% to 4% is in the top ten. Material: peripheral blood, obtained 28 days after the second AZD1222 dose. The receptors stem from an adult who received the AZD1222 COVID-19 vaccine.

J is TRBJ2-1 and V is TRBV18; the match to TRBD2 covers 9 bases. This CDR3 has 17 amino acids. With 6 bases clipped from V and 8 bases from J, the junction kept 17 bases outside the gene matches. The germline V gene encodes CDR1 KGHSH and CDR2 LQKENI. CDR3 nucleotide sequence: TGTGCCAGCTCCCTCTGGGGCAGCGGGAGGATTATCGATGAGCAGTTCTTC. This translates into CASSLWGSGRIIDEQFF.

This chain uses TRBV6-5 with TRBJ2-7; 12 positions agree with TRBD2. Germline lookup yields CDR1 MNHEY and CDR2 SVGAGI. The CDR3 contains 14 residues. Trimming cost V 4 bases and J 4 bases; bases outside gene matches: 2. The CDR3 DNA reads as TGTGCCAGCAGTTTGACTAGCGGGAGTTACGAGCAGTACTTC. It is translated as CASSLTSGSYEQYF.

The rearrangement uses TRBV24-1 and TRBJ2-1; D is unresolved. The germline V and J ends were trimmed by 5 bases and 10 bases, with 11 bases remaining between them. This CDR3 comprises 12 residues. The V gene's germline CDR1 is KGHDR and CDR2 SFDVKD. The CDR3 loop reads CATSAQRPEQFF. Here the CDR3 DNA reads TGTGCCACCAGTGCCCAGCGCCCCGAGCAGTTCTTC.

The V and J genes are TRBV21-1 and TRBJ2-1. TRBV21-1 is a pseudogene segment. This CDR3 contains 18 residues. CDR3 in DNA: TGTGCCAGCAGCACCTCGCAAGACTCCGGGACCAGATACAATGAGCAGTTCTTC. The encoded protein is CASSTSQDSGTRYNEQFF.

This clone was seen once. J is TRBJ2-3 and V is TRBV7-2, with 8 positions matching TRBD2. CDR1 is SGHTA and CDR2 is FQGNSA in the germline V gene. Germline trimming cut 2 bases from V and 6 bases from J; bases unmatched to any gene: 7. The CDR3 length is 15 residues. The CDR3 loop reads CASSLTAGEWDTQYF. The DNA for the CDR3 is TGTGCCAGCAGCTTAACAGCGGGAGAGTGGGATACGCAGTATTTT.

Only one count was recorded for this clone. The rearrangement joins TRBV2 to TRBJ2-4, with 9 nucleotides matching TRBD2. Germline CDR1 reads SNHLY; CDR2 reads FYNNEI. The CDR3 sequence is 22 residues long. The V gene end was trimmed by 6 bases and the J gene end by 1 base; junction bases not matched to a gene: 25. The CDR3 spells CASSQLAGSGLDPLRAKNIQYF. The CDR3 region has the DNA TGTGCCAGCAGCCAACTAGCGGGTAGCGGCCTAGACCCGCTGAGGGCCAAAAACATTCAGTACTTC.

This chain uses TRBV30 with TRBJ1-1, with a weak D call TRBD1 (6 bases). The CDR3 contains 12 residues. Between the trimmed V and J ends, which lost 0 bases and 10 bases, there was a span of 12 bases. Per germline, CDR1 GTSNPN and CDR2 SVGIG (reference sequence). The DNA of the CDR3 is TGTGCCTGGAGTGTTGCGAACAGGGCAGCTTTCTTT. Translating it yields CAWSVANRAAFF.

The V call is TRBV7-9, the J call TRBJ2-3, with D possibly being TRBD1 or TRBD2 (5 bases each). Trimming took off 2 bases at V and 10 bases at J, with 16 bases between the two ends. Per the germline V gene, CDR1 is SEHNR and CDR2 is FQNEAQ (reference sequence). The CDR3 consists of 14 residues. The CDR3 bases are TGTGCCAGCAGCTTATGGGACCCTACGGCCTCGCAGTATTTT. This sequence encodes CASSLWDPTASQYF.

The chain combines TRBV5-1 with TRBJ2-1, with TRBD2 matching over 9 bases. In germline, CDR1 is SGHRS, CDR2 YFSETQ. The CDR3 length is 14 residues. The junction had 5 bases not matched to a gene; V was cut back by 2 bases and J by 8 bases. The CDR3 region is CASSLAGGRDEQFF. CDR3 coding DNA: TGCGCCAGCAGCTTAGCGGGAGGACGAGATGAGCAGTTCTTC.

V and J are TRBV18 and TRBJ1-5; tentative D call: TRBD1 (5 bases). The V end lost 3 bases, the J end lost 7 bases, and 10 bases lay between the germline ends. The CDR3 sequence is 13 residues long. Germline V gene lookup returns CDR1 KGHSH and CDR2 LQKENI. The CDR3: CASSPGRSQPQHF. The DNA for the CDR3 is TGTGCCAGCTCACCGGGACGTAGCCAGCCCCAGCATTTT.

The chain carries TRBV6-2 or TRBV6-3 and TRBJ2-7, with D unclear. Germline V gives CDR1 MNHEY, CDR2 SVGEGT. The CDR3 runs 12 residues. V was trimmed by 4 bases and J by 3 bases, leaving 7 bases between them. CDR3 residues: CASSWRDYEQYF. The CDR3 DNA reads TGTGCCAGCAGTTGGAGAGACTACGAGCAGTACTTC.

V gene TRBV28 combines with J gene TRBJ1-2, with TRBD1 matching over 8 bases. The CDR3 totals 15 residues. The trim removed 6 bases at V and 4 bases at J, leaving 10 bases unmatched. Germline values: CDR1 MDHEN, CDR2 SYDVKM. CDR3 loop: CASSTGQGTLYGYTF. The CDR3 DNA follows: TGTGCCAGCAGCACCGGACAGGGTACTCTCTATGGCTACACCTTC.

This clone was seen once. The gene calls are TRBV30 and TRBJ1-2; no firm D call. The germline V gene has CDR1 GTSNPN and CDR2 SVGIG (reference sequence). Between the trimmed V and J ends, which lost 1 base and 5 bases, there was a span of 20 bases. CDR3 length: 16 amino acids. The CDR3 DNA follows: TGTGCCTGGAGTGGTCTAGGGTCTGCCCCAAAGTATGGCTACACCTTC. Translated: CAWSGLGSAPKYGYTF.

The chain uses TRBV7-8 and TRBJ1-2; D not certain. V was cut by 2 bases and J by 2 bases, with 12 bases left in between. This CDR3 contains 15 residues. The V gene's germline CDR1 is SGHVS and CDR2 FQNEAQ. Here the CDR3 reads CASSLQRKSNYGYTF. The CDR3 DNA reads as TGTGCCAGCAGCTTACAGAGAAAAAGCAACTATGGCTACACCTTC.

This chain joins TRBV3-1 (or the pseudogene TRBV3-2) and TRBJ2-1; TRBD2 aligns across 9 bases. CDR3 length equals 19 residues. Germline CDR1 LGHDT, CDR2 YNNKEL (reference sequence). The J segment lost 3 bases and the V segment lost 2 bases, leaving 14 bases of the junction unmatched. For the CDR3, the DNA is TGTGCCAGCAGCCAATTTCCGTACGGCGGGAGGGCGTTCTACAATGAGCAGTTCTTC. It encodes CASSQFPYGGRAFYNEQFF.

V gene TRBV7-9 combines with J gene TRBJ1-5; unclear D gene. Germline loops: CDR1 SEHNR, CDR2 FQNEAQ (reference sequence). This CDR3 region has 12 residues. V shed 1 base and J shed 10 bases, with 8 bases lying between them. As DNA, the CDR3 is TGTGCCAGCAGCTTAGAAGGAACTCCCCAGCATTTT. This translates into CASSLEGTPQHF.

This sequence joins TRBV14 and TRBJ1-2; D gene ambiguous. V lost 4 bases, J lost 6 bases, and 9 bases lay in between. Germline CDR1 and CDR2: SGHDN and FVKESK. The CDR3 has 12 residues. CDR3 amino acids: CASSPSGNGYTF. CDR3 DNA sequence: TGTGCCAGCAGCCCGTCTGGGAATGGCTACACCTTC.

V and J are TRBV4-1 and TRBJ2-7; 8 nucleotides agree with TRBD1. V was pared by 1 base and J by 3 bases, with 5 bases of the junction left unmatched. The germline V gene encodes CDR1 MGHRA and CDR2 YSYEKL. The CDR3 is 15 residues long. The CDR3: CASSQARQGNYEQYF. The CDR3 DNA reads TGCGCCAGCAGCCAAGCTCGACAGGGGAACTACGAGCAGTACTTC.

The chain carries TRBV18 and TRBJ2-1; D uncertain. Trimming removed 1 base from V and 6 bases from J, with 16 bases in between. The CDR3 is made up of 16 amino acids. Germline lookup yields CDR1 KGHSH and CDR2 LQKENI. The CDR3 here is CASSPQVLRQSNEQFF. In DNA form, the CDR3 reads TGTGCCAGCTCACCACAGGTACTTCGGCAGTCCAATGAGCAGTTCTTC. Based on the CDR3 plus reference TRBV18 and TRBJ2-1, the full variable domain is NAGVMQNPRHLVRRRGQEARLRCSPMKGHSHVYWYRQLPEEGLKFMVYLQKENIIDESGMPKERFSAEFPKEGPSILRIQQVVRGDSAAYFCASSPQVLRQSNEQFFGPGTRLTVL.

The chain carries TRBV6-5 and TRBJ1-2; D gene ambiguous. The germline gives CDR1 MNHEY, CDR2 SVGAGI. V was pared by 6 bases and J by 5 bases, with 16 bases between. The CDR3 has 14 amino acids. CDR3 sequence (DNA): TGTGCCAGCAGCCTCGGGCCGCGTTGGTATGGCTACACCTTC. Translation: CASSLGPRWYGYTF.

The chain is built from TRBV6-6 and TRBJ2-3; D uncertain. The CDR3 spans 16 residues. Germline CDR1 MNHNY, CDR2 SVGAGI (reference sequence). Trimming pared 4 bases from V and 0 bases from J, leaving 14 bases between. The CDR3 nucleotides are TGTGCCAGCAGTTTCCGACACAGAGATAGCACAGATACGCAGTATTTT. Residues: CASSFRHRDSTDTQYF.

This sequence joins TRBV9 and TRBJ1-6; 10 nucleotides agree with TRBD1. The V and J ends lost 1 base and 10 bases, in that order; junction bases with no gene match: 5. CDR1 SGDLS and CDR2 YYNGEE come from the germline V gene. The CDR3 is 15 amino acids. The CDR3 is CASSVQGQGMSPLHF. The CDR3 nucleotides are TGTGCCAGCAGCGTACAGGGACAGGGGATGTCACCCCTCCACTTT. The entire variable domain, with the rest obtained from reference TRBV9 and TRBJ1-6, is as follows: DSGVTQTPKHLITATGQRVTLRCSPRSGDLSVYWYQQSLDQGLQFLIQYYNGEERAKGNILERFSAQQFPDLHSELNLSSLELGDSALYFCASSVQGQGMSPLHFGNGTRLTVT.

The chain uses TRBV5-1 and TRBJ2-3; 9 bases fit TRBD2. Germline V CDR1 and CDR2: SGHRS, YFSETQ. The CDR3 is 14 residues long. The V gene end was trimmed by 7 bases and the J gene end by 3 bases; junction bases not matched to a gene: 6. The CDR3 is CASRTTSGTDTQYF. The CDR3 DNA sequence: TGCGCCAGCCGGACGACTAGCGGAACAGATACGCAGTATTTT.

The chain carries TRBV3-1 (or the pseudogene TRBV3-2) and TRBJ2-1; maybe TRBD2 (5 bases). This CDR3 has 16 residues. Germline V gives CDR1 LGHDT, CDR2 YNNKEL (reference sequence). The V gene lost 3 bases and the J gene lost 5 bases, with 17 bases spanning the gap. The chain's CDR3 is CASSQGIGLINNEQFF. For the CDR3, the DNA is TGTGCCAGCAGCCAGGGAATCGGACTCATTAACAATGAGCAGTTCTTC.

The chain is built from TRBV7-3 and TRBJ2-7, with 7 bases lining up with TRBD1. Trimming removed 0 bases from V and 3 bases from J; junction bases left unmatched: 5. CDR1 and CDR2 (germline): SGHTA, FQGTGA. The CDR3 loop spans 15 amino acids. CDR3 loop: CASSLTATGSYEQYF. The CDR3 DNA is TGTGCCAGCAGCTTAACGGCGACAGGGAGCTACGAGCAGTACTTC. Based on the CDR3 plus reference TRBV7-3 and TRBJ2-7, the full variable domain is GAGVSQTPSNKVTEKGKYVELRCDPISGHTALYWYRQSLGQGPEFLIYFQGTGAADDSGLPNDRFFAVRPEGSVSTLKIQRTERGDSAVYLCASSLTATGSYEQYFGPGTRLTVT.

This chain uses TRBV28 with TRBJ1-1, with D possibly being TRBD1 (6 bases). This CDR3 is 15 amino acids long. Germline-derived CDR1 and CDR2 are MDHEN and SYDVKM. With 3 bases removed from V and 5 bases from J, the gap between germline ends came to 16 bases. Here the CDR3 reads CASSFRPRGRTEAFF. The CDR3 coding sequence is TGTGCCAGCAGTTTTCGCCCCAGGGGTCGGACTGAAGCTTTCTTT.

V is TRBV28 and J is TRBJ1-5, with a tentative D call TRBD1 (6 bases). The CDR3 sequence is 15 residues long. Germline loops: CDR1 MDHEN, CDR2 SYDVKM. V lost 5 bases and J lost 10, with 21 bases in between. DNA for the CDR3: TGTGCCAGCAGTCCCCCGACAGGAGGAGGCAGCCCCCAGCATTTT. It specifies CASSPPTGGGSPQHF. The full variable domain, its missing parts supplied by reference TRBV28 and TRBJ1-5, is DVKVTQSSRYLVKRTGEKVFLECVQDMDHENMFWYRQDPGLGLRLIYFSYDVKMKEKGDIPEGYSVSREKKERFSLILESASTNQTSMYLCASSPPTGGGSPQHFGDGTRLSIL.

This clone was seen a single time. The chain recombines TRBV7-9 with TRBJ2-7, with 13 bases matching TRBD2. Germline CDR1 and CDR2: SEHNR and FQNEAQ (reference sequence). V dropped 5 bases and J dropped 5; count of bases not matched to a gene: 3. The CDR3 runs 14 residues. The CDR3 DNA follows: TGTGCCAGCAGCCGGACTAGCGGGAGTAACGAGCAGTACTTC. Translating gives CASSRTSGSNEQYF.